Here is one T cell receptor (beta chain) with its context. This clonotype was counted at least ten times. No antigen is known for it. Base qualities were left out, and no much larger clone turns up one base away. In this study, sorted CD4+ and CD8+ T cells from the blood of healthy subjects and of severe aplastic anemia patients had their TCR repertoires deep-sequenced. Ficoll-Paque density gradient centrifugation was used to isolate peripheral blood mononuclear cells. Before DNA was extracted, CD4+ and CD8+ T cells were sorted using either FACS or magnetic beads. Genomic DNA served as template for TCR beta VDJ combination and CDR3 sequence profiling. TCR repertoire sequencing was run on an Illumina HiSeq 2000. As for how the authors treated the data: Repertoires were assessed using TRBV/TRBJ rearrangement plots, CDR3 size and DJ length profiles, and Simpson's diversity index. The immunodominant clone was defined as the most abundant DNA sequence in deep sequencing data. CDR3 amino acid sequences were checked for sharing across subjects and were also compared against the VDJdb database and published repertoires. TCRdb itself trimmed the public reads at Q25 with fastp, ran MiXCR and retained productive beta chains. Rows matching on CDR3 protein sequence are summarized as one entry with the most common DNA and genes. TCRdb, not the authors, supplied the V and J calls. The sample profile shows 250,000 to 350,000 distinct CDR3 sequences; roughly half of them were found once. Jointly, the top ten make up roughly 8% of the sample.

This entry belongs to a study of CD8+CD57+ T cells in acquired aplastic anemia (dated by TCRdb to 2017 to 2018). About the full investigation: On average, sorted CD4+ and CD8+ cells yielded around 3.5 ug of extracted DNA, with a range of about 0.17 to 27.4 ug. The full study reports these points: CD8+ Simpson's diversity did not differ significantly between patients and healthy controls (P=0.060). Roughly 29 CD8+ CDR3 sequences were found to be shared between patients and controls, but these sequences appeared to be highly expressed in patients and within the immunodominant clones of the patients.

The germline V gene yields MGHDK for CDR1 and SYGVNS for CDR2. V sheds 2 bases and J sheds 8 bases, leaving 9 bases between their ends. The CDR3 runs 12 amino acids, cysteine and phenylalanine included. The CDR3 DNA has 36 bases and is translated from base 1. Input material: sorted CD4+, CD8+, or CD8+CD57+ T cells (not recorded which) from PBMCs. The clonotype originates from a human donor with severe aplastic anemia or a healthy control (not recorded which). The receptor chain draws on TRBV25-1 and TRBJ1-1; the D gene is perhaps TRBD1, from 5 matching bases. Here is the DNA: TGTGCCAGCAGTGAAGGGGCCGGGGAAGCTTTCTTT. It specifies CASSEGAGEAFF.